This TCR beta chain was profiled in a study of CXCR3-negative and CXCR3-positive naive CD8 T cells. TRB cDNA libraries were made by UMI-labeled 5' RACE. No DNA is given; TCRdb re-called the 5' RACE reads and lists each CDR3 protein once. This table lists 50,000 to 75,000 distinct CDR3 sequences. This CDR3 is built from 15 residues. Per the germline V gene, CDR1 is DFQATT and CDR2 is SNEGSKA (reference sequence). The origin of this receptor is a human donor in good health. Some clones in this sample may be carry-over from other donors' samples. The chain is built from TRBV20-1 and TRBJ2-2; TCRdb selects TRBD2, and the lack of DNA leaves this call unchecked. Sequencing used naive CXCR3- CD8+ T cells from blood. Regarding subset: CD45RO-CCR7+CD27+CD95- naive CD8+ T cells lacking CXCR3 (TNR3-). The CDR3 here is CSAPPGRSNTGELFF.